The 8 T cell receptor beta chains below come from one sample, sequenced in a study of shared clonotypes between healthy human individuals. Measured with immunoSEQ multiplex PCR; TCRdb has only the in-frame clones, and not every one. The repertoire has roughly 2 million clones, approximately 94% of them found once; the top ten carry 0.85% to 1.3%. Naive CD8 cells lacked CD45RO and underwent positive selection for CCR7, leaving out terminally differentiated effector memory CD45RA+ cells. Sequencing was carried out using naive CD8+ T cells sorted from blood. The receptors here all came from a man aged 18 to 30 in good health.

V gene TRBV5-1 combines with J gene TRBJ2-1; 7 bases fit TRBD1. V lost 6 bases and J lost 6; bases outside the gene matches: 6. This CDR3 has 13 residues. Germline-derived CDR1 and CDR2 are SGHRS and YFSETQ. For the CDR3, the DNA is TGCGCCAGCAAGGTAGAGGGGGCCAATGAGCAGTTCTTC. This encodes CASKVEGANEQFF.

This chain links TRBV10-2 with TRBJ1-2; unclear D gene. Trimming took off 1 base at V and 3 bases at J, with 12 bases between the two ends. CDR3 length equals 15 residues. CDR1 and CDR2 (germline): WSHSY, SAAADI. The CDR3 spells CASSEFPAGDYGYTF. The DNA for the CDR3 is TGCGCCAGCAGTGAGTTCCCGGCGGGCGACTATGGCTACACCTTC.

The CDR3 spells CASSSRGTDRVYEQYF. CDR3 DNA: TGTGCCAGCAGTAGCAGGGGGACGGACAGGGTTTACGAGCAGTACTTC. The chain couples TRBV27 to TRBJ2-7, with 8 bases aligning to TRBD1. The CDR3 runs 16 residues. Losses at the gene ends were 5 bases for V and 4 bases for J; bases not matched to a gene: 13. CDR1 and CDR2 (germline): MNHEY, SMNVEV (reference sequence).

There are a few counts of this clone. V gene TRBV7-2 combines with J gene TRBJ2-1; possibly TRBD1 for D (5 bases). The V gene lost 1 base and the J gene lost 16 bases, with 26 bases spanning the gap. CDR1 and CDR2 (germline): SGHTA, FQGNSA. This CDR3 region has 16 residues. The CDR3 bases are TGTGCCAGCAGCTTAGTCGGTCGCGTGACTGGACAACTTCGATTCTTC. This translates into CASSLVGRVTGQLRFF. The complete variable domain, with remaining parts taken from reference TRBV7-2 and TRBJ2-1, reads GAGVSQSPSNKVTEKGKDVELRCDPISGHTALYWYRQSLGQGLEFLIYFQGNSAPDKSGLPSDRFSAERTGGSVSTLTIQRTQQEDSAVYLCASSLVGRVTGQLRFFGPGTRLTVL.

J is TRBJ2-7 and V is TRBV27; 7 bases line up with TRBD1. V trimming: 2 bases; J trimming: 6 bases; junction bases outside the gene matches: 4. The CDR3 runs to 13 residues. The germline gives CDR1 MNHEY, CDR2 SMNVEV (reference sequence). The CDR3 sequence is CASSLGQASEQYF. CDR3 DNA sequence: TGTGCCAGCAGTTTAGGACAGGCCTCCGAGCAGTACTTC.

The genes are TRBV6-1 and TRBJ1-2, with D perhaps TRBD1 (6 bases). Germline V CDR1 and CDR2: MNHNS, SASEGT. The CDR3 is 15 residues long. Trimming removed 1 base from V and 0 bases from J, with 9 bases in between. The CDR3 region is CASSEDRTANYGYTF. Here the CDR3 DNA reads TGTGCCAGCAGTGAAGATCGGACAGCTAACTATGGCTACACCTTC.

This chain connects TRBV2 to TRBJ1-4; no clear D gene. The length of the CDR3 is 13 residues. The germline gives CDR1 SNHLY, CDR2 FYNNEI. Trimming cost V 8 bases and J 8 bases, with 15 bases left between them. DNA for the CDR3: TGTGCCAGCCGGGATGAGTCTCTGGAAAAACTGTTTTTT. This encodes CASRDESLEKLFF.

The CDR3 reads CATTPDFNGYTF. The CDR3 coding sequence is TGTGCCACCACCCCGGACTTTAACGGCTACACCTTC. The rearrangement links TRBV27 to TRBJ1-2; D gene uncertain. The germline V gene encodes CDR1 MNHEY and CDR2 SMNVEV (reference sequence). The CDR3 runs to 12 residues. The V and J ends lost 10 bases and 8 bases respectively, with 17 bases between them.